The present entry profiles one T cell receptor beta chain with its context. The antigen is not known. The sample belongs to a study of CXCR3-negative and CXCR3-positive naive CD8 T cells. Study-level findings and limits: Naive CXCR3-positive cells had TRB CDR3s more hydrophobic than those of CXCR3-negative naive cells.

Germline CDR1 is SGHTA and CDR2 is FQGNSA. The CDR3 is 18 amino acids. UMI labels and 5' RACE were used to prepare the TRB cDNA libraries. After re-calling the 5' RACE reads, TCRdb lists one entry per CDR3 protein, DNA absent. Recorded here are 84,000 or so distinct CDR3 sequences; the top ten clones represent approximately 0.58%. The source is a human donor in good health. Some clones in this sample may be carry-over from other donors' samples. This rearrangement joins TRBV7-2 to TRBJ2-7; the D gene TCRdb calls, TRBD2, cannot be checked with no DNA. The sequenced material came from naive CXCR3+ CD8+ T cells from blood. This sample's subset: CD45RO-CCR7+CD27+CD95- naive CD8+ T cells expressing CXCR3 (TNR3+). The CDR3 reads CASSLMSGLAGVGSEQYF.